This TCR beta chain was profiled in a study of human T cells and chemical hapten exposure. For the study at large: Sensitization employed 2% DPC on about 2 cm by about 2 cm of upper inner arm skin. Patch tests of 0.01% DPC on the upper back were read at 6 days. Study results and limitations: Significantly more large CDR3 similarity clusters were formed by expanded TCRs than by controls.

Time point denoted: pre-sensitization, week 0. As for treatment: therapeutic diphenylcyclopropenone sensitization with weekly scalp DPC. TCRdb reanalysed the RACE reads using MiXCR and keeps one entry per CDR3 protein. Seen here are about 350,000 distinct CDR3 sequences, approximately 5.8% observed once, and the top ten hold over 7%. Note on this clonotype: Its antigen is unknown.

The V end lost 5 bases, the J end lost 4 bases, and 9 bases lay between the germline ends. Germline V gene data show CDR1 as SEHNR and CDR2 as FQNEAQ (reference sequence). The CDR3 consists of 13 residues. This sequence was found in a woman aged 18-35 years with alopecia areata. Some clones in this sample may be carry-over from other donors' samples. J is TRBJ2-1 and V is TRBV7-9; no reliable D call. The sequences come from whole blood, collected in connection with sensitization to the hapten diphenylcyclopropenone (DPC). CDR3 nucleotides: TGTGCCAGCAGCCCTCTCCTTTACAATGAGCAGTTCTTC. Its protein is CASSPLLYNEQFF.